The present TCR beta chain was sequenced within a study of cytomegalovirus exposure and HLA in healthy donors. Whole-study results and caveats: In a later analysis, HLA-associated beta chains showed higher expansion and lower generation probabilities than comparable chains. Productive rates of about 87% or about 30% were seen for most TCR beta V segments in an earlier analysis. The study carried out a later analysis of TCR beta sequences. It associated 16,951 of them with specific HLA alleles at a false discovery rate of 0.05. It was fewer than 200 TCR beta chains that were listed as cytomegalovirus-associated.

It was with 60 Vbeta and 13 Jbeta primers that the PCR ran. Measured with immunoSEQ multiplex PCR; TCRdb has only the in-frame clones, and not every one. The repertoire holds approximately 120,000 clones, with around 73% as singletons. A few counts support this clone. Its matching antigen is unknown. This CDR3 is 15 amino acids long. CDR1 SGHAT and CDR2 FQNNGV come from the germline V gene. With V trimmed by 3 bases and J by 3 bases, 5 bases remained unmatched. Specimen: PBMCs. The clonotype comes from a middle-aged man in good health and CMV-seronegative. The chain combines TRBV11-2 with TRBJ2-1; 7 bases map to TRBD2. Here the CDR3 reads CASSLNRGGYNEQFF. In DNA form, the CDR3 reads TGTGCCAGCAGCTTGAATCGCGGGGGCTACAATGAGCAGTTCTTC.